The TCR beta chain under discussion was sequenced for a study of early T cells in non-severe SARS-CoV-2 infection. General study results and limits: Missing private and CD4 specificities, VDJdb matching favored anti-spike CD8 responses.

TCRdb reprocessed the 5' RACE reads with MiXCR, giving one entry per CDR3 protein. The repertoire holds roughly 80,000 distinct CDR3 sequences, with over 12% as singletons. V lost 6 bases, J lost 3 bases, and 6 bases stayed unmatched. The CDR3 totals 14 residues. Germline V gene data show CDR1 as LNHDA and CDR2 as SQIVND (reference sequence). On this clonotype itself: Its specificity is not known.

The chain employs TRBV19 and TRBJ1-2; 8 bases map to TRBD1. This clonotype was sampled from an adult who was a healthcare worker with PCR-confirmed SARS-CoV-2 infection or an uninfected control (not recorded which). The sample was whole blood. The chain's CDR3 is CASRKGQGDYGYTF. The CDR3 nucleotides are TGTGCCAGTAGGAAAGGACAGGGCGACTATGGCTACACCTTC.